One sample yielded the 23 T cell receptor beta chains listed below, sequenced in a study of cytomegalovirus exposure and HLA in healthy donors (dated by TCRdb to about 2017). Libraries were constructed by the immunoSEQ multiplex PCR assay. TCRdb stores this immuneACCESS table with in-frame sequences only. Part of the clones is absent; in the studies checked, under half of the shortfall reflects unresolved V genes, and no reason is known for the rest. This sample gives hundreds of thousands of clones in total; 80% to 90% of them show up just once. The ten largest clones represent about 2% of the sample. The source material was PBMCs. Receptor source: a woman aged 18-29 years in good health and CMV-seropositive.

The chain combines TRBV30 with TRBJ2-7; 9 nucleotides align to TRBD1. The germline gives CDR1 GTSNPN, CDR2 SVGIG (reference sequence). CDR3 length: 13 amino acids. Trimming removed 6 bases from V and 3 bases from J; junction bases left unmatched: 6. CDR3 region: CACDRGGDYEQYF. The CDR3 nucleotides are TGTGCCTGTGACAGGGGGGGGGACTACGAGCAGTACTTC.

The chain couples TRBV9 to TRBJ1-4; 9 positions match TRBD1. CDR1 is SGDLS and CDR2 is YYNGEE in the germline V gene. This CDR3 region has 20 residues. V was clipped by 1 base and J by 4 bases; unmatched bases: 17. The CDR3, as DNA: TGTGCCAGCAGCGTAACCCCTCCGGGACAGGGTAGGGGGTATAATGAAAAACTGTTTTTT. Its protein is CASSVTPPGQGRGYNEKLFF.

The genes are TRBV23-1 and TRBJ1-3; D gene ambiguous. TRBV23-1 is an open reading frame, and its role is uncertain. The V end lost 4 bases, the J end lost 4 bases, and 8 bases lay between the germline ends. CDR3 size: 13 residues. DNA of the CDR3: TGCGCCAGCAGTCGAAAACAGGGAAACACCATATATTTT. Amino acid sequence: CASSRKQGNTIYF.

This clone was found many times. J is TRBJ2-1 and V is TRBV28; 9 nucleotides align to TRBD2. The CDR3 is 16 residues long. After removal of 5 bases from V and 0 bases from J, the junction contained 5 bases not matched to a gene. The V gene's germline CDR1 is MDHEN and CDR2 SYDVKM. In DNA form, the CDR3 reads TGTGCCAGCAGTGAATTTAGCGGGAGCTCCTACAATGAGCAGTTCTTC. This codes for CASSEFSGSSYNEQFF.

The rearrangement links TRBV12-5 to TRBJ1-5; D perhaps matches TRBD1 (5 bases). Germline V gene lookup returns CDR1 LGHNT and CDR2 FRNRAP. Trimming cost V 6 bases and J 10 bases, with 19 bases left between them. The CDR3 has 14 residues. CDR3 sequence reads: CASGRDGFIGPQHF. The CDR3 nucleotides read TGTGCTAGTGGGCGGGACGGATTTATAGGTCCCCAGCATTTT.

V is TRBV4-1 and J is TRBJ1-2, with D maybe TRBD1 (6 bases). V lost 0 bases and J lost 4, with 15 bases in between. Germline V gives CDR1 MGHRA, CDR2 YSYEKL. The CDR3 sequence is 16 residues long. The CDR3 here is CASSQEVVRGPYGYTF. In DNA, the CDR3 is TGCGCCAGCAGCCAAGAGGTTGTCAGGGGCCCCTATGGCTACACCTTC.

The J gene is TRBJ2-3, the V gene TRBV6-5; D not resolved. The germline gives CDR1 MNHEY, CDR2 SVGAGI. The CDR3 length is 11 residues. Trimming stripped 6 bases from V and 4 bases from J, with 5 bases between. DNA of the CDR3: TGTGCCAGCAGCGAGGCAGATACGCAGTATTTT. Translated: CASSEADTQYF.

This chain uses TRBV7-2 with TRBJ2-1, with TRBD2 identical over 8 bases. The CDR3 contains 18 residues. Germline V gives CDR1 SGHTA, CDR2 FQGNSA. Losses at the gene ends were 2 bases for V and 3 bases for J; bases not matched to a gene: 12. As DNA, the CDR3 is TGTGCCAGCAGCTTAAGAGCGGGAGCCTTGAGGGTCTACAATGAGCAGTTCTTC. As protein: CASSLRAGALRVYNEQFF.

The chain links TRBV28 to TRBJ2-5, with D uncertain. The CDR3 totals 13 residues. Trimming left V 1 base short and J 5 bases short, with 8 bases between. In germline, CDR1 is MDHEN, CDR2 SYDVKM. The CDR3 sequence is CASSLSGWETQYF. DNA for the CDR3: TGTGCCAGCAGTTTATCAGGATGGGAGACCCAGTACTTC.

The gene calls are TRBV21-1 and TRBJ2-5; TRBD1, the table's D call, lacks a check against the DNA. TRBV21-1 is deemed a pseudogene. The CDR3 runs to 14 residues. The CDR3 region has the DNA TGTGCCAGCAACAACTTACAGGGAAAAGAGACCCAGTACTTC. Its protein is CASNNLQGKETQYF.

This sequence joins TRBV15 and TRBJ1-5; tentative D call: TRBD1 (5 bases). The germline V and J ends were trimmed by 5 bases and 0 bases, with 11 bases remaining between them. Germline assignment: CDR1 LNHNV and CDR2 YYDKDF (reference sequence). The CDR3 is made up of 15 amino acids. The CDR3 DNA sequence: TGTGCCACCAGCGGGACGGACTATAGCAATCAGCCCCAGCATTTT. Translated, it gives CATSGTDYSNQPQHF.

The sample holds a few counts of this clone. The chain combines TRBV4-1 with TRBJ2-7, with D maybe TRBD2 (6 bases). Trimming removed 1 base from V and 4 bases from J, with 14 bases in between. The length of the CDR3 is 15 residues. Germline loops: CDR1 MGHRA, CDR2 YSYEKL. The CDR3 DNA sequence: TGCGCCAGCAGCCAAGTGGCTGCTAGCGCATACGAGCAGTACTTC. It codes for CASSQVAASAYEQYF.

V is TRBV9 and J is TRBJ1-5; D not resolved. Germline CDR1 reads SGDLS; CDR2 reads YYNGEE. Deletions cut 3 bases from V and 2 bases from J, with 12 bases between. The CDR3 extends over 15 amino acids. CDR3 sequence reads: CASSESGSGNQPQHF. The CDR3 DNA is TGTGCCAGCAGCGAGTCGGGTAGTGGCAATCAGCCCCAGCATTTT.

This chain joins TRBV6-5 and TRBJ2-5; a weak D match, TRBD2 (5 bases). Germline V gene data show CDR1 as MNHEY and CDR2 as SVGAGI. The CDR3 loop spans 14 amino acids. V lost 8 bases, J lost 3 bases, and 16 bases lay in between. The CDR3 spells CASATYEGEETQYF. DNA of the CDR3: TGTGCCAGCGCAACCTACGAGGGTGAAGAGACCCAGTACTTC.

V gene TRBV7-9 combines with J gene TRBJ1-2; perhaps TRBD1 as D (5 bases). Trimming left V 1 base short and J 8 bases short, with 14 bases between. Germline values: CDR1 SEHNR, CDR2 FQNEAQ (reference sequence). The CDR3 sequence is 14 residues long. The CDR3 region is CASSLEARVGGYTF. The CDR3 DNA is TGTGCCAGCAGCTTAGAAGCCAGGGTGGGAGGCTACACCTTC.

V is TRBV7-9 and J is TRBJ2-1; D is undetermined. The CDR3 is 12 amino acids. The V gene lost 4 bases and the J gene lost 9 bases, with 10 bases spanning the gap. Germline CDR1 and CDR2: SEHNR and FQNEAQ (reference sequence). The CDR3, as DNA: TGTGCCAGCAGCTCCTACGATGGTGAGCAGTTCTTC. It specifies CASSSYDGEQFF.

This clone was seen only once. This chain connects TRBV5-1 to TRBJ2-5; 16 bases match TRBD2. J gave up 0 bases and V 6 bases, and 8 bases lay outside the gene matches. The CDR3 extends over 18 amino acids. The germline CDR1 and CDR2 sequences are SGHRS and YFSETQ. This chain's CDR3 is CASNKGGLAGGDQETQYF. DNA for the CDR3: TGCGCCAGCAACAAGGGGGGACTAGCGGGAGGGGACCAAGAGACCCAGTACTTC.

This clone was detected once. The V gene is TRBV29-1, the J gene TRBJ2-1; 7 positions agree with TRBD1. The trim removed 4 bases at V and 5 bases at J, leaving 11 bases unmatched. Germline V gives CDR1 SQVTM, CDR2 ANQGSEA. This CDR3 is built from 15 residues. CDR3 protein: CSVVIKGAQNNEQFF. As DNA, the CDR3 is TGCAGCGTTGTTATTAAGGGGGCGCAGAACAATGAGCAGTTCTTC.

This chain uses TRBV28 with TRBJ1-2, with a weak D call TRBD1 (5 bases). Trimming stripped 6 bases from V and 4 bases from J, with 12 bases between. CDR1 and CDR2 (germline): MDHEN, SYDVKM. The CDR3 has 13 residues. DNA for the CDR3: TGTGCCAGCAGACAAGACAGCTTCTATGGCTACACCTTC. Translated, it gives CASRQDSFYGYTF.

This chain joins TRBV30 and TRBJ2-3; 8 nucleotides line up with TRBD2. The J segment lost 5 bases and the V segment lost 4 bases, leaving 5 bases of the junction unmatched. The CDR3 is 13 amino acids. Germline loops: CDR1 GTSNPN, CDR2 SVGIG (reference sequence). The CDR3 bases are TGTGCCTGGAACCACGGGGGGGAAGATACGCAGTATTTT. The encoded protein is CAWNHGGEDTQYF.

The chain combines TRBV27 with TRBJ2-1; 12 bases fit TRBD2. The CDR3 length is 15 residues. Germline CDR1 MNHEY, CDR2 SMNVEV (reference sequence). With 2 bases clipped from V and 7 bases from J, the junction kept 3 bases outside the gene matches. The CDR3 nucleotides are TGTGCCAGCAGTTTACTAGCGGGAGGGTTGAATGAGCAGTTCTTC. Translated: CASSLLAGGLNEQFF.

The V gene is TRBV30, the J gene TRBJ1-5; D ambiguous. The CDR3 runs to 18 residues. Germline loops: CDR1 GTSNPN, CDR2 SVGIG (reference sequence). Between the trimmed V and J ends, which lost 5 bases and 3 bases, there was a span of 26 bases. The CDR3 here is CAWADALTSGRHNQPQHF. CDR3 in DNA: TGTGCCTGGGCCGACGCCCTTACCAGCGGACGGCACAATCAGCCCCAGCATTTT.

J is TRBJ2-7 and V is TRBV4-2, with TRBD2 matching 8 bases. Germline V gene lookup returns CDR1 LGHNA and CDR2 YNFKEQ. V dropped 1 base and J dropped 9; count of bases not matched to a gene: 17. This CDR3 has 17 amino acids. The CDR3 DNA follows: TGTGCCAGCAGCCAAGTTGTCTGGGAAGCGGGAGTGATATGGCAGTACTTC. This encodes CASSQVVWEAGVIWQYF.